A single sample gave rise to the 29 T cell receptor beta chains below, sequenced in a study of blood T cell repertoires in COVID-19. The data were produced by immunoSEQ multiplex PCR, yet TCRdb's version contains in-frame clones alone and is incomplete. The table lists about 73,000 clones, 89% of them singletons, with around 10% in the top ten. The sample was peripheral blood. The receptors originated from a man of 80 years or more with acute or convalescent COVID-19.

V and J are TRBV19 and TRBJ2-1, with 8 bases identical to TRBD2. The junction had 6 bases not matched to a gene; V was cut back by 7 bases and J by 1 base. The V gene's germline CDR1 is LNHDA and CDR2 SQIVND (reference sequence). CDR3 length: 15 amino acids. CDR3 nucleotides: TGTGCCAGTATCTACCGGGGGGGATCCTACAATGAGCAGTTCTTC. Encoded protein: CASIYRGGSYNEQFF.

This clone has just a few counts. The chain is built from TRBV2 and TRBJ2-1; no clear D gene. Germline CDR1 SNHLY, CDR2 FYNNEI. The CDR3 has 13 amino acids. Trimming took 5 bases from V and 4 from J, leaving 9 bases between them. CDR3 bases: TGTGCCAGCAGTCTCGGAGTTTACAATGAGCAGTTCTTC. Amino acids: CASSLGVYNEQFF. Filled out from reference TRBV2 and TRBJ2-1, the complete variable domain reads EPEVTQTPSHQVTQMGQEVILRCVPISNHLYFYWYRQILGQKVEFLVSFYNNEISEKSEIFDDQFSVERPDGSNFTLKIRSTKLEDSAMYFCASSLGVYNEQFFGPGTRLTVL.

The chain joins TRBV5-6 to TRBJ1-6; 9 nucleotides line up with TRBD1. CDR1 is SGHDT, CDR2 YYEEEE, per germline. This CDR3 has 16 residues. J gave up 8 bases and V 4 bases, and 10 bases lay outside the gene matches. CDR3 nucleotides: TGTGCCAGCAGCACCTTTCGGACAGGGGTGGATTCACCCCTCCACTTT. This codes for CASSTFRTGVDSPLHF.

Turning to this clone: At one end, the junction sequence differs from germline, possibly due to a read error. V is TRBV2 and J is TRBJ1-2, with 10 bases fitting TRBD1. Germline-derived CDR1 and CDR2 are SNHLY and FYNNEI. This CDR3 is built from 11 residues. The CDR3 here is CASGDRGLDSF. The CDR3 bases are TGTGCCAGCGGGGACAGGGGTCTTGATTCCTTC.

The chain couples TRBV30 to TRBJ1-2; D unclear. Germline V gives CDR1 GTSNPN, CDR2 SVGIG (reference sequence). Deletions cut 0 bases from V and 1 base from J, with 18 bases between. The length of the CDR3 is 17 residues. The CDR3 nucleotides are TGTGCCTGGAGTGTACCGTGGTCGGGGATTTATAACTATGGCTACACCTTC. Protein product: CAWSVPWSGIYNYGYTF.

The genes are TRBV29-1 and TRBJ1-2; D is possibly TRBD1 (5 bases). Germline V CDR1 and CDR2: SQVTM, ANQGSEA. The CDR3 is 14 amino acids. V lost 3 bases and J lost 3, with 14 bases in between. CDR3 DNA sequence: TGCAGCGTTGAGGATTCACAGGACCACTATGGCTACACCTTC. Its protein is CSVEDSQDHYGYTF.

This clone was picked up one time. V gene TRBV7-3 combines with J gene TRBJ1-1; 8 bases are a match to TRBD1. The CDR3 has 15 residues. Germline CDR1 SGHTA, CDR2 FQGTGA. V shed 3 bases and J 1 base; nucleotides not matched to a gene: 4. The CDR3 region is CASSLLGQGNTEAFF. CDR3 nucleotides: TGTGCCAGCAGCTTGTTAGGACAGGGGAACACTGAAGCTTTCTTT.

V gene TRBV19 combines with J gene TRBJ1-5, with D unclear. V lost 6 bases to trimming and J lost 2 bases, with 11 bases between them. The CDR3 totals 14 residues. Germline V gene data show CDR1 as LNHDA and CDR2 as SQIVND (reference sequence). As DNA, the CDR3 is TGTGCCAGTAGCACGACGAGGGGCAATCAGCCCCAGCATTTT. Its protein is CASSTTRGNQPQHF.

This clone was picked up one time. The chain couples TRBV12-5 to TRBJ1-2; a possible D gene is TRBD1 (5 bases). Germline V CDR1 and CDR2: LGHNT, FRNRAP. The CDR3 runs to 14 residues. The V gene lost 1 base and the J gene lost 3 bases, with 9 bases spanning the gap. CDR3: CASGLAGVDYGYTF. The CDR3, as DNA: TGTGCTAGTGGTTTGGCGGGGGTCGACTATGGCTACACCTTC.

A few counts support this clone. This rearrangement joins TRBV5-6 to TRBJ2-5, with a weak D call TRBD1 (6 bases). V was pared by 3 bases and J by 7 bases, with 19 bases between. Germline values: CDR1 SGHDT, CDR2 YYEEEE. The CDR3 covers 15 residues. CDR3 amino acids: CASSSLRPGAGTQYF. DNA of the CDR3: TGTGCCAGCAGCTCTCTTCGGCCAGGGGCAGGGACCCAGTACTTC.

V and J are TRBV19 and TRBJ1-2, with D possibly TRBD1 on 6 matching bases. The germline CDR1 and CDR2 sequences are LNHDA and SQIVND (reference sequence). V gave up 6 bases and J gave up 10 bases, with 18 bases separating them. The CDR3 consists of 13 residues. The CDR3 protein is CASSPGAAGVYTF. For the CDR3, the DNA is TGTGCCAGTAGCCCAGGGGCCGCAGGAGTCTACACCTTC. The full variable domain, in which reference TRBV19 and TRBJ1-2 provide the parts outside the CDR3, is DGGITQSPKYLFRKEGQNVTLSCEQNLNHDAMYWYRQDPGQGLRLIYYSQIVNDFQKGDIAEGYSVSREKKESFPLTVTSAQKNPTAFYLCASSPGAAGVYTFGSGTRLTVV.

The V gene is TRBV10-3, the J gene TRBJ1-2; D gene ambiguous. Trimming removed 0 bases at V and 4 bases at J, with 9 bases between. CDR1 and CDR2 from the germline V gene are ENHRY and SYGVKD. The CDR3 spans 14 residues. CDR3: CAISESTVIYGYTF. The CDR3 DNA sequence: TGTGCCATCAGTGAGTCTACGGTTATCTATGGCTACACCTTC.

For the CDR3, the DNA is TGTGCCTGGGTCTCGGGGGGCTACGAGCAGTACTTC. As protein: CAWVSGGYEQYF. The V call is TRBV30, the J call TRBJ2-7; 7 bases are shared with TRBD2. The CDR3 runs to 12 residues. The V segment lost 5 bases and the J segment 3 bases; nucleotides outside the gene matches: 4. Germline V gene sequence: CDR1 GTSNPN, CDR2 SVGIG (reference sequence).

The gene calls are TRBV19 and TRBJ1-5, with 10 bases identical to TRBD1. From germline, CDR1 is LNHDA and CDR2 SQIVND (reference sequence). Germline trimming cut 7 bases from V and 6 bases from J; bases unmatched to any gene: 15. This CDR3 region has 17 residues. In DNA, the CDR3 is TGTGCCAGTAACCCCTCCATGACAGGGGGCGAGGGTCAGCCCCAGCATTTT. Residues: CASNPSMTGGEGQPQHF.

The chain has TRBV2 and TRBJ1-2; D unresolved. The V gene's germline CDR1 is SNHLY and CDR2 FYNNEI. CDR3 length: 13 residues. Trimming took 3 bases from V and 4 from J, leaving 9 bases between them. CDR3 sequence: CASSDTALYGYTF. The CDR3 DNA is TGTGCCAGCAGTGACACAGCTCTCTATGGCTACACCTTC.

This sequence joins TRBV10-3 and TRBJ1-2, with 10 bases aligning to TRBD1. V was clipped by 6 bases and J by 6 bases; unmatched bases: 10. The CDR3 is 15 residues long. The germline CDR1 and CDR2 sequences are ENHRY and SYGVKD. CDR3 nucleotides: TGTGCCATCAGGATCCAACCCGGGACAGGGGATGGCTACACCTTC. As protein: CAIRIQPGTGDGYTF.

This chain uses TRBV10-3 with TRBJ1-5; D may be TRBD1 (6 bases). This CDR3 contains 13 residues. Germline V gives CDR1 ENHRY, CDR2 SYGVKD. Trimming took off 6 bases at V and 4 bases at J, with 10 bases between the two ends. Written as DNA, the CDR3 is TGTGCCATCAGGGGAACAGGGAATCAGCCCCAGCATTTT. Translated, it gives CAIRGTGNQPQHF.

J is TRBJ2-4 and V is TRBV11-1; 7 nucleotides agree with TRBD1. V shed 5 bases and J 6 bases; nucleotides not matched to a gene: 10. The CDR3 consists of 15 residues. Germline lookup yields CDR1 SGHAT and CDR2 FQDESV (reference sequence). The CDR3 protein is CASSVDRDKLNIQYF. The CDR3 region has the DNA TGTGCCAGCAGCGTCGACAGGGACAAACTAAACATTCAGTACTTC.

The CDR3 DNA sequence: TGTGCCAGCAGCCAAGATGCTCTGGGGACTAGCGGGAGAAGACCGTTCTTC. Translated: CASSQDALGTSGRRPFF. This chain links TRBV3-1 (or the pseudogene TRBV3-2) with TRBJ2-1; 14 nucleotides agree with TRBD2. The CDR3 runs 17 residues. After removal of 0 bases from V and 15 bases from J, the junction contained 13 bases not matched to a gene. Germline V gene sequence: CDR1 LGHDT, CDR2 YNNKEL (reference sequence).

This chain links TRBV30 with TRBJ1-6, with a weak D call TRBD1 (5 bases). Germline lookup yields CDR1 GTSNPN and CDR2 SVGIG (reference sequence). CDR3 length: 12 residues. The ends were cut back, 5 bases at V and 10 bases at J, with 12 bases in the middle. The CDR3 loop reads CAWEGLNSPLHF. The CDR3 DNA reads TGTGCCTGGGAGGGGCTCAACTCACCCCTCCACTTT.

This chain links TRBV3-1 (or the pseudogene TRBV3-2) with TRBJ2-5, with D perhaps TRBD1 (5 bases). The CDR3 covers 15 residues. Per germline, CDR1 LGHDT and CDR2 YNNKEL (reference sequence). The V and J ends lost 4 bases and 5 bases respectively, with 17 bases between them. This CDR3 reads CASSPGLLAAETQYF. CDR3 bases: TGTGCCAGCAGCCCAGGGTTGCTGGCGGCGGAGACCCAGTACTTC.

The rearrangement links TRBV6-2 or TRBV6-3 to TRBJ1-1; 7 bases line up with TRBD1. This CDR3 has 16 residues. Germline loops: CDR1 MNHEY, CDR2 SVGEGT. With V trimmed by 3 bases and J by 4 bases, 11 bases remained unmatched. CDR3 DNA sequence: TGTGCCAGCAGTTATGGTAAGGGGGCTTCTGGCACTGAAGCTTTCTTT. This gives the protein CASSYGKGASGTEAFF.

The J gene is TRBJ1-2, the V gene TRBV2; D call uncertain. Looked up from germline, CDR1 is SNHLY and CDR2 is FYNNEI. The V and J ends lost 3 bases and 7 bases respectively, with 12 bases between them. CDR3 size: 13 residues. The CDR3 sequence: CASSEAERLGYTF. As DNA, the CDR3 is TGTGCCAGCAGTGAGGCCGAGAGGCTTGGCTACACCTTC.

The V and J genes are TRBV2 and TRBJ2-7; TRBD2 agrees at 11 bases. CDR1 and CDR2 from the germline V gene are SNHLY and FYNNEI. J was trimmed by 4 bases and V by 2 bases; bases with no gene match: 4. This CDR3 comprises 15 residues. The CDR3 loop reads CASSERLAGGYEQYF. CDR3 in DNA: TGTGCCAGCAGTGAAAGGCTAGCGGGGGGATACGAGCAGTACTTC.

V and J are TRBV3-1 (or the pseudogene TRBV3-2) and TRBJ2-1; D remains ambiguous. Germline V gene data show CDR1 as LGHDT and CDR2 as YNNKEL (reference sequence). Trimming took off 1 base at V and 15 bases at J, with 13 bases between the two ends. The CDR3 runs to 12 residues. CDR3 sequence: CASSQGLSPGFF. The CDR3 DNA follows: TGTGCCAGCAGCCAAGGCCTTTCGCCGGGGTTCTTC.

This clone was picked up one time. The CDR3 protein is CASSEARSSEQFF. The CDR3 DNA reads TGTGCCAGCAGTGAAGCTCGGTCGAGTGAGCAGTTCTTC. The V and J genes are TRBV6-1 and TRBJ2-1; no firm D call. Per germline, CDR1 MNHNS and CDR2 SASEGT. The ends were cut back, 0 bases at V and 9 bases at J, with 9 bases in the middle. The CDR3 consists of 13 residues.

This clone was recorded a few times. The V call is TRBV7-8, the J call TRBJ1-5, with unresolved D. This CDR3 has 14 residues. The germline V and J ends were trimmed by 8 bases and 0 bases, with 11 bases remaining between them. CDR1 and CDR2 from the germline V gene are SGHVS and FQNEAQ. CDR3 loop: CASERTYSNQPQHF. CDR3 nucleotides: TGTGCCAGCGAACGGACTTATAGCAATCAGCCCCAGCATTTT. Together with reference TRBV7-8 and TRBJ1-5, the CDR3 gives the full variable domain: GAGVSQSPRYKVAKRGQDVALRCDPISGHVSLFWYQQALGQGPEFLTYFQNEAQLDKSGLPSDRFFAERPEGSVSTLKIQRTQQEDSAVYLCASERTYSNQPQHFGDGTRLSIL.

This chain connects TRBV19 to TRBJ2-7, with 9 positions matching TRBD1. This CDR3 has 16 amino acids. Trimming at V came to 2 bases and at J to 8 bases, leaving 13 bases not matched to a gene. The V gene's germline CDR1 is LNHDA and CDR2 SQIVND (reference sequence). DNA of the CDR3: TGTGCCAGTAGTATAAAGTCGTTGGGGACAGGGTTTCAGCAGTACTTC. Protein sequence: CASSIKSLGTGFQQYF.

This chain uses TRBV24-1 with TRBJ2-2; 8 bases agree with TRBD1. This CDR3 has 16 amino acids. Per the germline V gene, CDR1 is KGHDR and CDR2 is SFDVKD. Germline trimming cut 3 bases from V and 5 bases from J; bases unmatched to any gene: 7. The DNA for the CDR3 is TGTGCCACCAGTGATCCAGGGGGCATCAGGACCGGGGAGCTGTTTTTT. Translated: CATSDPGGIRTGELFF.